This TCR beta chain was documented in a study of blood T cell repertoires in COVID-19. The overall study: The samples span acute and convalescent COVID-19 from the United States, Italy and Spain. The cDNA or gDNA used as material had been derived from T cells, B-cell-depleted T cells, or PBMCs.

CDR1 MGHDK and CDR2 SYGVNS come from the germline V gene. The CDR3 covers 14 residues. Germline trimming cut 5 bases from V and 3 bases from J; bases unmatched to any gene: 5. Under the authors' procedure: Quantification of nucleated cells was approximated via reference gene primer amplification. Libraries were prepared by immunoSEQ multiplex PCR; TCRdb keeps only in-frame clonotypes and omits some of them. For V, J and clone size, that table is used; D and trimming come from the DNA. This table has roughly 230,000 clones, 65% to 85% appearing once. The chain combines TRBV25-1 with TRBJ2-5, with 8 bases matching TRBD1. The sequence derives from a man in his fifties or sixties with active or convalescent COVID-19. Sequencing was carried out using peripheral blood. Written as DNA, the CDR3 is TGTGCCAGCAGTCATTCGACAGGGGAAGAGACCCAGTACTTC. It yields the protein CASSHSTGEETQYF.